The clone carrying this T cell receptor beta chain was detected only once. Time point reported: before trial treatment. Each donor was administered nivolumab, ipilimumab, aspirin, low-dose cyclophosphamide and low-dose radiotherapy. These data come from a study of low-dose radiotherapy and immunotherapy resistance in tumors. The wider study: With fractions of 0.5 Gy given every 2 weeks, Cohort 1 accumulated a total of 6.5 Gy. With cycle 1 day 1 as the start, patients took oral aspirin 300 mg daily for four cycles. Patients were given intravenous nivolumab 240 mg every two weeks plus ipilimumab 1 mg/kg every six weeks.

V lost 4 bases and J lost 2; bases outside the gene matches: 4. There are 15 residues in the CDR3. CDR1 is SEHNR, CDR2 FQNEAQ, per germline (reference sequence). TRAV- and TRBV-specific primers were used for first-strand cDNA, which covered alpha and beta chains. Using a constant-region primer together with a V-primer adapter, TCRs were subjected to 20 to 25 PCR cycles of amplification. TCRdb called the reads again in MiXCR, with one record for every CDR3 protein. The sample has over 65,000 distinct CDR3 sequences, 15% to 20% seen once. The sequencing here drew on PBMCs, taken before treatment. The clonotype originates from a male donor with prostate cancer. The chain recombines TRBV7-9 with TRBJ2-3, with 9 bases lining up with TRBD1. In DNA, the CDR3 is TGTGCCAGCAGCTATGACAGGGGGGCCACAGATACGCAGTATTTT. Translated, it gives CASSYDRGATDTQYF.